The T cell receptor (beta chain) described here comes from a study of monozygotic twins with inflammatory bowel disease. With the 5' RACE reads reprocessed, TCRdb shows one record per CDR3 protein and no DNA. The table gives 300,000 to 400,000 distinct CDR3 sequences; the top ten clones make up approximately 2% of it. The CDR3 is made up of 14 amino acids. The germline V gene encodes CDR1 DFQATT and CDR2 SNEGSKA (reference sequence). Sequences were obtained from blood. This receptor was identified in a human donor with ulcerative colitis or Crohn's disease, or a healthy co-twin of an affected twin (not recorded which). The chain couples TRBV20-1 to TRBJ1-1; absent DNA, TCRdb's TRBD1 call cannot be checked. CDR3 amino acids: CSASPRQKNTEAFF.